The next 20 T cell receptor beta chains were all read from a single sample in a study of blood T cell repertoires in COVID-19. Profiled with immunoSEQ multiplex PCR; TCRdb holds only in-frame clones, not every one. The sample shows under 150,000 clones, around 88% of them seen only once. Material for sequencing was peripheral blood. These receptors originate from a human donor in a cohort sampled during active COVID-19.

Comments on this clone: The same CDR3 arises from other DNA sequences in this sample as well. The chain links TRBV5-1 to TRBJ1-1, with a tentative D call TRBD1 (5 bases). Trimming took 4 bases from V and 1 from J, leaving 8 bases between them. Germline V gives CDR1 SGHRS, CDR2 YFSETQ. This CDR3 contains 13 residues. CDR3 coding DNA: TGCGCCAGCAGCAGAGGACAGAACACTGAAGCTTTCTTT. It yields the protein CASSRGQNTEAFF.

The gene calls are TRBV9 and TRBJ1-2; D call uncertain. The CDR3 contains 12 residues. Germline assignment: CDR1 SGDLS and CDR2 YYNGEE. Trimming stripped 3 bases from V and 7 bases from J, with 10 bases between. The CDR3 is CASSGLEGGYTF. CDR3 nucleotide sequence: TGTGCCAGCAGCGGACTTGAGGGTGGCTACACCTTC.

CDR3 in amino acids: CASSYRTGAVRQYF. CDR3 DNA sequence: TGTGCCAGCAGTTACAGGACAGGGGCTGTAAGGCAGTACTTC. The chain recombines TRBV6-5 with TRBJ2-7; 9 bases align to TRBD1. This CDR3 contains 14 residues. V gave up 2 bases and J gave up 9 bases; unmatched junction bases: 8. Germline CDR1 is MNHEY and CDR2 is SVGAGI.

This clone was seen only once. This chain joins TRBV4-1 and TRBJ1-5; no reliable D call. CDR1 MGHRA and CDR2 YSYEKL come from the germline V gene. Trimming cost V 0 bases and J 6 bases, with 6 bases left between them. The CDR3 is made up of 13 amino acids. In DNA, the CDR3 is TGCGCCAGCAGCCAAGACAGCGGTCAGCCCCAGCATTTT. It codes for CASSQDSGQPQHF.

In DNA form, the CDR3 reads TGTGCCAGTAGCCCCGGAGGAAATCGACAGGGGAAGTTCTTC. It translates to CASSPGGNRQGKFF. The V gene is TRBV19, the J gene TRBJ2-1; TRBD1 aligns across 8 bases. Germline trimming cut 6 bases from V and 14 bases from J; bases unmatched to any gene: 15. The CDR3 contains 14 residues. CDR1 and CDR2 from the germline V gene are LNHDA and SQIVND (reference sequence).

The V call is TRBV23-1, the J call TRBJ2-7; the D gene is possibly TRBD1 (6 bases). TRBV23-1 is identified as an open reading frame with a role that is uncertain. This CDR3 has 17 residues. Trimming pared 3 bases from V and 5 bases from J, leaving 23 bases between. CDR3 loop: CASSQTTGPRGLDEQYF. The CDR3 DNA follows: TGCGCCAGCAGTCAGACGACAGGTCCCCGGGGTCTCGACGAGCAGTACTTC.

The V call is TRBV5-6, the J call TRBJ1-1, with D tentatively TRBD1 (6 bases). Per the germline V gene, CDR1 is SGHDT and CDR2 is YYEEEE. With 5 bases removed from V and 6 bases from J, the gap between germline ends came to 14 bases. The CDR3 is 13 residues long. The DNA for the CDR3 is TGTGCCAGCAGAGTCCCGGGACATCCTGAAGCTTTCTTT. It is translated as CASRVPGHPEAFF. Full variable domain (missing parts from reference TRBV5-6 and TRBJ1-1): DAGVTQSPTHLIKTRGQQVTLRCSPKSGHDTVSWYQQALGQGPQFIFQYYEEEERQRGNFPDRFSGHQFPNYSSELNVNALLLGDSALYLCASRVPGHPEAFFGQGTRLTVV.

This clone was seen a handful of times. V gene TRBV27 combines with J gene TRBJ2-1, with 12 bases identical to TRBD1. V gave up 5 bases and J gave up 5 bases; unmatched junction bases: 7. This CDR3 comprises 16 residues. Germline values: CDR1 MNHEY, CDR2 SMNVEV (reference sequence). This CDR3 is CASSQLGQGANNEQFF. DNA of the CDR3: TGTGCCAGCAGTCAACTGGGACAGGGGGCAAACAATGAGCAGTTCTTC.

The chain joins TRBV11-2 to TRBJ2-3; 10 nucleotides match TRBD1. J lost 5 bases, V lost 5 bases, and 7 bases had no gene match. CDR1 is SGHAT and CDR2 is FQNNGV in the germline V gene. This CDR3 has 15 amino acids. The CDR3 DNA sequence: TGTGCCAGCAGCACCCGGACAGGGGGTCAAGATACGCAGTATTTT. It encodes CASSTRTGGQDTQYF. Full variable domain (rest looked up from reference TRBV11-2 and TRBJ2-3): EAGVAQSPRYKIIEKRQSVAFWCNPISGHATLYWYQQILGQGPKLLIQFQNNGVVDDSQLPKDRFSAERLKGVDSTLKIQPAKLEDSAVYLCASSTRTGGQDTQYFGPGTRLTVL.

The rearrangement joins TRBV2 to TRBJ2-3; 8 bases line up with TRBD2. Looked up from germline, CDR1 is SNHLY and CDR2 is FYNNEI. The CDR3 length is 14 residues. Losses at the gene ends were 5 bases for V and 5 bases for J; bases not matched to a gene: 6. CDR3 sequence reads: CASSSGGGEDTQYF. The CDR3 DNA sequence: TGTGCCAGCAGTTCCGGGGGGGGCGAAGATACGCAGTATTTT.

The rearrangement links TRBV19 to TRBJ2-4, with D hard to call. CDR3 length: 16 amino acids. V was trimmed by 8 bases and J by 3 bases, leaving 20 bases between them. Germline-derived CDR1 and CDR2 are LNHDA and SQIVND (reference sequence). The CDR3 bases are TGTGCCAGTTCCCTTATTGGCCAAATAAGCAAAAACATTCAGTACTTC. This codes for CASSLIGQISKNIQYF.

The chain joins TRBV2 to TRBJ2-7; 7 nucleotides agree with TRBD2. Germline V gene sequence: CDR1 SNHLY, CDR2 FYNNEI. The junction had 1 base not matched to a gene; V was cut back by 3 bases and J by 2 bases. CDR3 length equals 13 residues. The CDR3 sequence: CASSDREAYEQYF. The CDR3, as DNA: TGTGCCAGCAGTGACCGGGAGGCCTACGAGCAGTACTTC. Based on the CDR3 plus reference TRBV2 and TRBJ2-7, the full variable domain is EPEVTQTPSHQVTQMGQEVILRCVPISNHLYFYWYRQILGQKVEFLVSFYNNEISEKSEIFDDQFSVERPDGSNFTLKIRSTKLEDSAMYFCASSDREAYEQYFGPGTRLTVT.

J is TRBJ2-5 and V is TRBV2, with 8 bases identical to TRBD1. This CDR3 is 14 amino acids long. Germline V gives CDR1 SNHLY, CDR2 FYNNEI. With 5 bases clipped from V and 4 bases from J, the junction kept 6 bases outside the gene matches. The CDR3 nucleotides are TGTGCCAGCAGTCTTGGGACAGGCCGAGAGACCCAGTACTTC. This codes for CASSLGTGRETQYF.

The CDR3 region is CASSQPNRLAGVQETQYF. CDR3 DNA sequence: TGTGCCAGCAGCCAACCTAACAGACTAGCGGGGGTACAAGAGACCCAGTACTTC. The chain carries TRBV3-1 (or the pseudogene TRBV3-2) and TRBJ2-5; TRBD2 agrees at 12 bases. The V gene's germline CDR1 is LGHDT and CDR2 YNNKEL (reference sequence). The junction had 9 bases not matched to a gene; V was cut back by 2 bases and J by 2 bases. The CDR3 consists of 18 residues.

The rearrangement links TRBV11-2 to TRBJ2-3; the D gene is possibly TRBD2 (6 bases). Trimming removed 4 bases from V and 0 bases from J, with 17 bases in between. The V gene's germline CDR1 is SGHAT and CDR2 FQNNGV. The CDR3 contains 17 residues. CDR3 sequence reads: CASSSVGGVRSTDTQYF. The CDR3 coding sequence is TGTGCCAGCAGCTCCGTAGGCGGGGTGAGGAGCACAGATACGCAGTATTTT.

A few counts support this clone. This chain joins TRBV28 and TRBJ1-5, with 9 bases fitting TRBD1. The CDR3 has 14 residues. The J segment lost 8 bases and the V segment lost 8 bases, leaving 10 bases of the junction unmatched. CDR1 is MDHEN and CDR2 is SYDVKM in the germline V gene. The CDR3 loop reads CASSVTGGKEPQHF. DNA of the CDR3: TGTGCCAGCTCGGTAACAGGGGGCAAGGAGCCCCAGCATTTT.

In its sample, this clone was seen once. V and J are TRBV15 and TRBJ2-7, with D possibly matching TRBD1 (6 bases). From germline, CDR1 is LNHNV and CDR2 YYDKDF (reference sequence). The germline V and J ends were trimmed by 5 bases and 3 bases, with 11 bases remaining between them. CDR3 length equals 13 residues. This chain's CDR3 is CATSLGQLYEQYF. The CDR3, as DNA: TGTGCCACCAGCCTCGGACAGCTCTACGAGCAGTACTTC.

The genes are TRBV6-2 or TRBV6-3 and TRBJ1-1; D gene unclear. This CDR3 has 14 residues. V was clipped by 2 bases and J by 4 bases, with 11 bases between them. Per germline, CDR1 MNHEY and CDR2 SVGEGT. CDR3 in DNA: TGTGCCAGCAGTTACGGGAGTCTCTTCACTGAAGCTTTCTTT. Its translation: CASSYGSLFTEAFF.

The chain links TRBV21-1 to TRBJ2-2; TRBD1, the D gene given by the table, was not confirmed from the DNA. TRBV21-1 is a recognized pseudogene. The CDR3 extends over 14 amino acids. CDR3 sequence: CASTLTGNTGELFF. DNA for the CDR3: TGTGCCAGCACCTTGACAGGGAACACCGGGGAGCTGTTTTTT.

Notes on this clone: One end of the junction does not line up with germline, which may come from a read error. The chain combines TRBV7-7 with TRBJ2-1; 7 bases are shared with TRBD2. The V gene's germline CDR1 is SSHAT and CDR2 FNYEAQ (reference sequence). This CDR3 contains 16 residues. CDR3 protein: CASSPGRGFYDNEQFF. The CDR3 DNA reads as TGTGCTAGCAGCCCCGGGCGGGGGTTCTACGACAATGAGCAGTTCTTC.